Sequencing of this T cell receptor (beta chain) was carried out in a study of T cell changes during pregnancy in multiple sclerosis. The protocol was immunoSEQ multiplex PCR, while the TCRdb copy is restricted to in-frame clones and leaves out a portion. The repertoire holds about 70,000 clones, with 92% as singletons. Germline loops: CDR1 MNHNS, CDR2 SASEGT. Trimming took 6 bases from V and 2 from J, leaving 14 bases between them. The CDR3 runs 15 residues. This receptor was obtained from a female donor with multiple sclerosis, enrolled in a pregnancy study. The sample was peripheral blood, taken after pregnancy. The chain carries TRBV6-1 and TRBJ1-3; weak D call: TRBD1 (6 bases). The CDR3 DNA reads TGTGCCAGCAGCACCCGGACAGAGCCTGGAAACACCATATATTTT. Translation gives CASSTRTEPGNTIYF.